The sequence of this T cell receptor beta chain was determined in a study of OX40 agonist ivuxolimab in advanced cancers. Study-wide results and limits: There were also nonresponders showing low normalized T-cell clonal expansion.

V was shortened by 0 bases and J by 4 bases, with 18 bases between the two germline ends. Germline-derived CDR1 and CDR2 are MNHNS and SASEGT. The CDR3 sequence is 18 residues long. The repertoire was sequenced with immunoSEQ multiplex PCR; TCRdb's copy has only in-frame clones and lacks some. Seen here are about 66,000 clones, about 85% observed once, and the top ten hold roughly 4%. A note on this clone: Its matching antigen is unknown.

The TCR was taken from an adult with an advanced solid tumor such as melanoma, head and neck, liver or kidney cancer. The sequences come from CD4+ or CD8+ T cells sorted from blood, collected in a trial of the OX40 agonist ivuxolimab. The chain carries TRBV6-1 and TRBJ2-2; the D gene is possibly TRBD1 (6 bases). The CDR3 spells CASSEAIAGQKFTGELFF. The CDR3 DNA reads TGTGCCAGCAGTGAAGCCATTGCCGGACAGAAATTCACCGGGGAGCTGTTTTTT.